This TCR beta chain was retrieved from a study of blood T cell repertoires in COVID-19. About the study: The cDNA or gDNA used as material had been derived from T cells, B-cell-depleted T cells, or PBMCs.

Germline assignment: CDR1 LGHNA and CDR2 YNFKEQ. The CDR3 is 18 residues long. The junction had 7 bases not matched to a gene; V was cut back by 4 bases and J by 1 base. Study members were between about 18 and 90 years old and lived in fewer than 30 US regions. Repertoires were generated with immunoSEQ multiplex PCR, while TCRdb's copy carries only in-frame clones and drops some. Of 210,000 or so clones listed, nearly 90% are singletons. The sequenced sample consisted of PBMCs or T cells enriched from blood (not recorded which). The chain joins TRBV4-2 to TRBJ2-2; 12 bases fit TRBD2. The clonotype originates from a man between 25 and 39 years old who had recovered from COVID-19. The CDR3 bases are TGTGCCAGCAGCCGTGGACTAGCGGGAATCGGGAACACCGGGGAGCTGTTTTTT. Translating it yields CASSRGLAGIGNTGELFF.